This TCR beta chain is from a study of blood T cell repertoires in COVID-19. Only in-frame clones appear in the TCRdb table, and some are missing; sequencing was by immunoSEQ multiplex PCR. This table holds roughly 87,000 clones, 72% found once. The CDR3 sequence is 14 residues long. The J segment lost 5 bases and the V segment lost 5 bases, leaving 7 bases of the junction unmatched. Per germline, CDR1 SGHVS and CDR2 FQNEAQ. Source material: peripheral blood. The receptor comes from an elderly woman with acute or convalescent COVID-19. The chain combines TRBV7-8 with TRBJ1-1; 8 bases are shared with TRBD1. The CDR3 region is CASSPDRVGTEAFF. The CDR3 nucleotides read TGTGCCAGCAGCCCGGACAGGGTGGGTACTGAAGCTTTCTTT.